These 5 T cell receptor beta chains originate from one sample sequenced in a study of blood T cell repertoires in COVID-19. This table comes from immunoSEQ multiplex PCR, and its TCRdb copy is limited to in-frame clones, with some not included. The repertoire consists of around 280,000 clones, with 87% occurring once and the leading ten covering 6% to 7%. The sample was PBMCs or T cells enriched from blood (not recorded which). The receptor source for this set is a woman between 40 and 55 years old who had recovered from COVID-19.

Written as DNA, the CDR3 is TGTGCCAGCAGCTTAAGCGGGCAGGGCGGCGAGCAGTACTTC. Translating it yields CASSLSGQGGEQYF. The rearrangement links TRBV7-9 to TRBJ2-7; perhaps TRBD2 as D (6 bases). V lost 2 bases, J lost 6 bases, and 14 bases lay in between. The CDR3 consists of 14 residues. Germline CDR1 is SEHNR and CDR2 is FQNEAQ (reference sequence).

This chain uses TRBV18 with TRBJ2-1, with TRBD2 matching 11 bases. V was clipped by 4 bases and J by 9 bases; unmatched bases: 2. The CDR3 loop spans 13 amino acids. The germline gives CDR1 KGHSH, CDR2 LQKENI. CDR3 nucleotide sequence: TGTGCCAGCTCACTAGGGACTAGCGGTGAGCAGTTCTTC. The encoded protein is CASSLGTSGEQFF. Looking up the rest from reference TRBV18 and TRBJ2-1 gives the full variable domain: NAGVMQNPRHLVRRRGQEARLRCSPMKGHSHVYWYRQLPEEGLKFMVYLQKENIIDESGMPKERFSAEFPKEGPSILRIQQVVRGDSAAYFCASSLGTSGEQFFGPGTRLTVL.

This chain links TRBV13 with TRBJ2-6, with 8 bases lining up with TRBD1. The CDR3 runs 17 residues. V lost 5 bases and J lost 0; bases outside the gene matches: 6. Per the germline V gene, CDR1 is PRHDT and CDR2 is FYEKMQ (reference sequence). In nucleotides, the CDR3 is TGTGCCAGCAGCAGGACAGGGCTCAACTCTGGGGCCAACGTCCTGACTTTC. Residues: CASSRTGLNSGANVLTF. The entire variable domain, with the rest obtained from reference TRBV13 and TRBJ2-6, is as follows: AAGVIQSPRHLIKEKRETATLKCYPIPRHDTVYWYQQGPGQDPQFLISFYEKMQSDKGSIPDRFSAQQFSDYHSELNMSSLELGDSALYFCASSRTGLNSGANVLTFGAGSRLTVL.

This chain joins TRBV7-8 and TRBJ1-6; D remains unclear. V lost 3 bases, J lost 9 bases, and 12 bases lay in between. The CDR3 consists of 14 residues. Germline-derived CDR1 and CDR2 are SGHVS and FQNEAQ. The CDR3 reads CASSLVRIGSPLHF. CDR3 DNA: TGTGCCAGCAGCTTGGTGAGGATCGGTTCACCCCTCCACTTT.

The chain combines TRBV4-2 with TRBJ2-1; TRBD2 might be the D (6 bases). Deletions cut 6 bases from V and 0 bases from J, with 12 bases between. The CDR3 sequence is 15 residues long. CDR1 and CDR2 (germline): LGHNA, YNFKEQ. The DNA for the CDR3 is TGTGCCAGCAGTATCGGCGGGACCTCCTACAATGAGCAGTTCTTC. Translated, it gives CASSIGGTSYNEQFF.